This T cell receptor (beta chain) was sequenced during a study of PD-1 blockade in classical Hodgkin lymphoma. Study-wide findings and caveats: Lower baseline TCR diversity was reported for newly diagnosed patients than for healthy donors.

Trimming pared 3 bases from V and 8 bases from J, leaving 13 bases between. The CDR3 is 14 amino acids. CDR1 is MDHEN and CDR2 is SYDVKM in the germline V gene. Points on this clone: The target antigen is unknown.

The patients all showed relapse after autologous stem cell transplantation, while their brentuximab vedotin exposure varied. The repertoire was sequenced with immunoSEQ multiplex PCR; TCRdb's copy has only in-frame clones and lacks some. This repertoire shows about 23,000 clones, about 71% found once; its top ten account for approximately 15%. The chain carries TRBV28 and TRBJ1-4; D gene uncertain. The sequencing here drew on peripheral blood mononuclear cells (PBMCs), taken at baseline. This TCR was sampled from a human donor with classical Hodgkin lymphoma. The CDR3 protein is CASSFRGRGEKLFF. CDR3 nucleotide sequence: TGTGCCAGCAGTTTTAGAGGGCGAGGAGAAAAACTGTTTTTT.